These T cell receptor beta chains were read from a single sample in a study of shared clonotypes between healthy human individuals. Sequenced by immunoSEQ multiplex PCR; TCRdb stores in-frame clones only, minus some. Of roughly 500,000 clones detected, 90% to 96% appear once; the ten largest clones hold 0.064%. Sequencing was carried out using naive CD4+ T cells sorted from blood. The receptors stem from a woman aged 25 to 45 in good health. CDR3s include the opening cysteine and the closing phenylalanine or tryptophan. A D gene is named only where the DNA matches it firmly. Clone size is given for some rows only: seen once, a few or many times, or a class if the clone is expanded.

d_call: -
clone_size: once
j_call: TRBJ1-4
v_call: TRBV18
cdr3_nt: TGTGCCAGCTCACTGACAGCAGCTAATGAAAAACTGTTTTTT
cdr3_aa: CASSLTAANEKLFF

d_call: -
clone_size: -
j_call: TRBJ2-1
v_call: TRBV28
cdr3_nt: TGTGCCAGCAGTGCCTCGACTCCCGGGGATGAGCAGTTCTTC
cdr3_aa: CASSASTPGDEQFF

d_call: -
clone_size: few
j_call: TRBJ1-5
v_call: TRBV19
cdr3_nt: TGTGCCAGTAGTATGCGAGTAGGGTTGCCCCAGCATTTT
cdr3_aa: CASSMRVGLPQHF

d_call: -
clone_size: -
j_call: TRBJ2-1
v_call: TRBV6-1
cdr3_nt: TGTGCCAGCAGTAGGGTGTTCGGGCAGATCGATGAGCAGTTCTTC
cdr3_aa: CASSRVFGQIDEQFF

d_call: -
clone_size: -
j_call: TRBJ2-2
v_call: TRBV14
cdr3_nt: TGTGCCAGCAGCCACTACTTGGCCGGGGAGCTGTTTTTT
cdr3_aa: CASSHYLAGELFF

d_call: -
clone_size: once
j_call: TRBJ2-4
v_call: TRBV6-1
cdr3_nt: TGTGCCAGCCGTTCGGAGCCAACGAACATTCAGTACTTC
cdr3_aa: CASRSEPTNIQYF

d_call: -
clone_size: -
j_call: TRBJ2-2
v_call: TRBV7-3
cdr3_nt: TGTGCCAGCTCCCCCGGGAGTCCCGGGGAGCTGTTTTTT
cdr3_aa: CASSPGSPGELFF

d_call: TRBD2
clone_size: -
j_call: TRBJ2-7
v_call: TRBV4-1
cdr3_nt: TGCGCCAGCAGCCGGGCTGAGCCGGGACTAGCGGGGAACGAGCAGTACTTC
cdr3_aa: CASSRAEPGLAGNEQYF

d_call: TRBD2
clone_size: -
j_call: TRBJ2-1
v_call: TRBV7-2
cdr3_nt: TGTGCCAGCAGCTTGGGACTAGCGCAACCTCACGATGAGCAGTTCTTC
cdr3_aa: CASSLGLAQPHDEQFF

d_call: -
clone_size: -
j_call: TRBJ1-6
v_call: TRBV27
cdr3_nt: TGTGCCAGCAGTTTTCAGGCGGCCAATTCACCCCTCCACTTT
cdr3_aa: CASSFQAANSPLHF

d_call: -
clone_size: -
j_call: TRBJ2-7
v_call: TRBV19
cdr3_nt: TGTGCCAGTAGTATCCTCGGGACACCCGGTCCCTACGAGCAGTACTTC
cdr3_aa: CASSILGTPGPYEQYF

d_call: -
clone_size: -
j_call: TRBJ2-7
v_call: TRBV9
cdr3_nt: TGTGCCAGCAGCCCCTTTTGGGAGGGGGGTTTTTACGAGCAGTACTTC
cdr3_aa: CASSPFWEGGFYEQYF

d_call: TRBD2
clone_size: once
j_call: TRBJ2-3
v_call: TRBV13
cdr3_nt: TGTGCCAGCAGCTTAGGTACTAGCGGGCCACCCAGCACAGATACGCAGTATTTT
cdr3_aa: CASSLGTSGPPSTDTQYF

d_call: -
clone_size: once
j_call: TRBJ2-3
v_call: TRBV2
cdr3_nt: TGTGCCAGCAACTATGATACGCAGTATTTT
cdr3_aa: CASNYDTQYF

d_call: -
clone_size: -
j_call: TRBJ2-7
v_call: TRBV18
cdr3_nt: TGTGCCAGCTCACCACCGTCAGGGTATGACGAGCAGTACTTC
cdr3_aa: CASSPPSGYDEQYF

d_call: -
clone_size: -
j_call: TRBJ1-5
v_call: TRBV19
cdr3_nt: TGTGCCAGTAGTATACAGGGTGATCAGCCCCAGCATTTT
cdr3_aa: CASSIQGDQPQHF

d_call: TRBD2
clone_size: -
j_call: TRBJ2-2
v_call: TRBV4-1
cdr3_nt: TGCGCCAGCAGGGACGAACTAGCGGGATTCCTCACCGGGGAGCTGTTTTTT
cdr3_aa: CASRDELAGFLTGELFF

d_call: -
clone_size: -
j_call: TRBJ2-7
v_call: TRBV30
cdr3_nt: TGTGCCTGGAGTGTGTTTGTTGGACAGTGGGAGCAGTACTTC
cdr3_aa: CAWSVFVGQWEQYF

d_call: TRBD1
clone_size: -
j_call: TRBJ2-7
v_call: TRBV27
cdr3_nt: TGTGCCAGCAGTACGGGACAGGGTTTCTCCTACGAGCAGTACTTC
cdr3_aa: CASSTGQGFSYEQYF

d_call: TRBD2
clone_size: -
j_call: TRBJ2-2
v_call: TRBV19
cdr3_nt: TGTGCCAGTTCGGGACTAGTAGTCGGGGAGCTGTTTTTT
cdr3_aa: CASSGLVVGELFF

d_call: TRBD2
clone_size: -
j_call: TRBJ2-1
v_call: TRBV11-2
cdr3_nt: TGTGCCAGCAGCTTAGGGCCTAGCGGGAAGGACAATGAGCAGTTCTTC
cdr3_aa: CASSLGPSGKDNEQFF

d_call: TRBD2
clone_size: -
j_call: TRBJ2-3
v_call: TRBV5-1
cdr3_nt: TGCGCCAGCAGCACAGCGGGGTACACAGATACGCAGTATTTT
cdr3_aa: CASSTAGYTDTQYF

d_call: TRBD1
clone_size: -
j_call: TRBJ1-1
v_call: TRBV28
cdr3_nt: TGTGCCAGCAGTCCCGGACAGGGGGCTATCACTGAAGCTTTCTTT
cdr3_aa: CASSPGQGAITEAFF

d_call: -
clone_size: once
j_call: TRBJ2-7
v_call: TRBV2
cdr3_nt: TGTGCCCGACAAAACGGGGGCTACGAGCAGTACTTC
cdr3_aa: CARQNGGYEQYF

d_call: -
clone_size: -
j_call: TRBJ2-3
v_call: TRBV5-1
cdr3_nt: TGCGCCAGCAGCGGCGGACAAGACAGGGATACGCAGTATTTT
cdr3_aa: CASSGGQDRDTQYF

d_call: -
clone_size: once
j_call: TRBJ2-1
v_call: TRBV5-4
cdr3_nt: TGTGCCAGCAGCTCGACGCATGAGCAGTTCTTC
cdr3_aa: CASSSTHEQFF

d_call: -
clone_size: -
j_call: TRBJ2-7
v_call: TRBV10-3
cdr3_nt: TGTGCCATCAGTGAGTCCCTGGGAGGGGGTGAGCAGTACTTC
cdr3_aa: CAISESLGGGEQYF

d_call: TRBD1
clone_size: -
j_call: TRBJ1-2
v_call: TRBV28
cdr3_nt: TGTGCCAGCAGTCCCGCCGGGACAGCAACTAACTATGGCTACACCTTC
cdr3_aa: CASSPAGTATNYGYTF

d_call: TRBD1
clone_size: -
j_call: TRBJ1-5
v_call: TRBV27
cdr3_nt: TGTGCCAGCAGGAATCAGGGGGACAATCAGCCCCAGCATTTT
cdr3_aa: CASRNQGDNQPQHF

d_call: TRBD2
clone_size: -
j_call: TRBJ2-3
v_call: TRBV27
cdr3_nt: TGTGCCAGCACCCAACTAGCGGCGCCCACAGATACGCAGTATTTT
cdr3_aa: CASTQLAAPTDTQYF

d_call: -
clone_size: -
j_call: TRBJ2-7
v_call: TRBV13
cdr3_nt: TGTGCCAGCAGCTTAGGGCGGTACGAGCAGTACTTC
cdr3_aa: CASSLGRYEQYF

d_call: -
clone_size: -
j_call: TRBJ2-5
v_call: TRBV5-8
cdr3_nt: TGTGCCAGCAGCCAGAGGGGGATGGAGACCCAGTACTTC
cdr3_aa: CASSQRGMETQYF

d_call: -
clone_size: -
j_call: TRBJ2-7
v_call: TRBV11-2
cdr3_nt: TGTGCCAGCACTTCGGGGAGCTCCTACGAGCAGTACTTC
cdr3_aa: CASTSGSSYEQYF

d_call: TRBD1
clone_size: once
j_call: TRBJ1-1
v_call: TRBV7-2
cdr3_nt: TGTGCCAGCAGCTTGTCGGGACAGGGGAACACTGAAGCTTTCTTT
cdr3_aa: CASSLSGQGNTEAFF

d_call: -
clone_size: -
j_call: TRBJ1-4
v_call: TRBV14
cdr3_nt: TGTGCCAGCAGCCAAGACTGGCAGGACGGTTGGGTCGTAGATGAAAAACTGTTTTTT
cdr3_aa: CASSQDWQDGWVVDEKLFF

d_call: TRBD2
clone_size: -
j_call: TRBJ2-3
v_call: TRBV28
cdr3_nt: TGTGCCAGCAGACCAGGGGTACCAGCGGGAGTGTCTGGGACAGATACGCAGTATTTT
cdr3_aa: CASRPGVPAGVSGTDTQYF

d_call: TRBD1
clone_size: -
j_call: TRBJ2-7
v_call: TRBV5-1
cdr3_nt: TGCGCCAGCAGCAAGGGACAGGGGAACTACGAGCAGTACTTC
cdr3_aa: CASSKGQGNYEQYF

d_call: TRBD2
clone_size: -
j_call: TRBJ2-5
v_call: TRBV28
cdr3_nt: TGTGCCAGCAGTCCCAGACTAGCGGGAGACTTC
cdr3_aa: CASSPRLAGDF

d_call: -
clone_size: -
j_call: TRBJ1-1
v_call: TRBV7-4
cdr3_nt: TGTGCCAGCATTCCGGGGCCCGGCGGTGCTTTCTTT
cdr3_aa: CASIPGPGGAFF

d_call: -
clone_size: -
j_call: TRBJ2-7
v_call: TRBV6-1
cdr3_nt: TGTGCCAGCAGGGGCCCCTACGAGCAGTACTTC
cdr3_aa: CASRGPYEQYF

d_call: -
clone_size: -
j_call: TRBJ1-1
v_call: TRBV7-8
cdr3_nt: TGTGCCAGCAGCTTAACACACAAGGGGAACACTGAAGCTTTCTTT
cdr3_aa: CASSLTHKGNTEAFF

d_call: -
clone_size: -
j_call: TRBJ2-7
v_call: TRBV27
cdr3_nt: TGTGCCAGCAGTTCGACAGGGAGGCGCTACGAGCAGTACTTC
cdr3_aa: CASSSTGRRYEQYF

d_call: -
clone_size: -
j_call: TRBJ2-2
v_call: TRBV28
cdr3_nt: TGTGCCAGCAGTTTATCAACCGGGGAGCTGTTTTTT
cdr3_aa: CASSLSTGELFF

d_call: -
clone_size: -
j_call: TRBJ2-7
v_call: TRBV7-8
cdr3_nt: TGTGCCAGCAGCCCGCGAGAGTTGACCTACGAGCAGTACTTC
cdr3_aa: CASSPRELTYEQYF